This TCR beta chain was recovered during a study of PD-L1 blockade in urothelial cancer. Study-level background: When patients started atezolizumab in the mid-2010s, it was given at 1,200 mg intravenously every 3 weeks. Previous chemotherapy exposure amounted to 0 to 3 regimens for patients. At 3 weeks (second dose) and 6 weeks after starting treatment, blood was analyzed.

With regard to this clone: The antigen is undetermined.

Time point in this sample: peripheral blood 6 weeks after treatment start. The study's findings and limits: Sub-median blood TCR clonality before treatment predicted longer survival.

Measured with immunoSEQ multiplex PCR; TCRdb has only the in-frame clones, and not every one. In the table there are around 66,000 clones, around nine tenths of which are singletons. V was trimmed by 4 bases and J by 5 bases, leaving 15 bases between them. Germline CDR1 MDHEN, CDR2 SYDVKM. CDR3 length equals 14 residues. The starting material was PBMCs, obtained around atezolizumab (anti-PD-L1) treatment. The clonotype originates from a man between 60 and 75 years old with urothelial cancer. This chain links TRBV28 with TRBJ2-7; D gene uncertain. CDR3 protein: CASSSVEPLDEQYF. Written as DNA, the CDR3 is TGTGCCAGCAGTTCGGTCGAGCCCCTGGACGAGCAGTACTTC.